This entry features one T cell receptor beta chain sequence. Assay: immunoSEQ multiplex PCR; the TCRdb copy retains only in-frame clones and omits some. This table has 150,000 or so clones, about 93% appearing once. This entry is derived from a study of control samples from healthy donors and cancer patients. Sequenced sample: blood. The TCR comes from a woman between 25 and 40 years old in good health.

The CDR3 loop is CATSREAPGNGGNEQFF. DNA of the CDR3: TGTGCCACCAGCAGAGAAGCCCCGGGGAATGGGGGCAATGAGCAGTTCTTC. This chain connects TRBV15 to TRBJ2-1; D is possibly TRBD1 or TRBD2 (5 bases each). The germline V and J ends were trimmed by 0 bases and 6 bases, with 18 bases remaining between them. The germline V gene encodes CDR1 LNHNV and CDR2 YYDKDF (reference sequence). The CDR3 is made up of 17 amino acids.